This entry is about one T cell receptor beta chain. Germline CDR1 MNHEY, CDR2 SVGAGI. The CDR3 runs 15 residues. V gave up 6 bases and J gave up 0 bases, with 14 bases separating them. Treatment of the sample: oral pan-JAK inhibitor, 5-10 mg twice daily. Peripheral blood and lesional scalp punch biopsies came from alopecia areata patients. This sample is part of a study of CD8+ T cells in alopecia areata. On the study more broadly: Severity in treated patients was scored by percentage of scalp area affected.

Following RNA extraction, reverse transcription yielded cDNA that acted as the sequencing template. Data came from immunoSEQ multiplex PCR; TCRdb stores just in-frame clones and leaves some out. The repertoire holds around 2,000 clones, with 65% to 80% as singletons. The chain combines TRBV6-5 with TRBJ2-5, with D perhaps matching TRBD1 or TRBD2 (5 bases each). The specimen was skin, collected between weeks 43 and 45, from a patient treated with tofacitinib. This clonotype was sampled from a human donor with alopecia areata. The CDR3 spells CASRSGRSDQETQYF. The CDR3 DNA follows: TGTGCCAGCAGATCAGGGAGAAGTGACCAAGAGACCCAGTACTTC.